The rows below give T cell receptor beta chains drawn from one sample of a study of graft-versus-host responses after intestinal transplantation. The method was immunoSEQ multiplex PCR; TCRdb's version includes in-frame clones alone and lacks a portion of them. Altogether about 29,000 clones are present, about four fifths being singletons, with the ten largest covering just over 3%. Sample: ileum tissue, taken 98 days after intestinal transplantation. These receptors originate from a human patient who received an intestinal transplant, so some T cells may come from the graft donor. Both conserved end residues are part of each CDR3. The order of the fields is J gene, clone size, V gene, D gene, CDR3 DNA, CDR3 protein. D genes are given only for firm matches. A row's size may be missing; if present it is once, few, many or a size class.

>TRBJ2-3|.|TRBV15|.
TGTGCCACCAGCAGTAGGGGGGGGCGGGCAGATACGCAGTATTTT
CATSSRGGRADTQYF
>TRBJ2-7|.|TRBV5-4|.
TGTGCCAGCAGCTTGAGGGGACGCCACTACGAGCAGTACTTC
CASSLRGRHYEQYF
>TRBJ2-3|.|TRBV13|.
TGTGCCAGCAGCTTAGGAGGACGGGAGAAGGATACGCAGTATTTT
CASSLGGREKDTQYF
>TRBJ1-4|.|TRBV10-2|.
TGCGCCAGCAGTGAGTCCGGGCCAAATGAAAAACTGTTTTTT
CASSESGPNEKLFF
>TRBJ1-2|.|TRBV4-1|.
TGCGCCAGCAGCCAAGAAGGTGGGAGACTCTATGGCTACACCTTC
CASSQEGGRLYGYTF
>TRBJ1-3|.|TRBV4-2|.
TGTGCCAGCAGCCTAGGGACGGACTCTGGAAACACCATATATTTT
CASSLGTDSGNTIYF
>TRBJ2-2|.|TRBV4-2|TRBD2
TGTGCCAGCAGCCACCCCGGGACTAGCGACTCCGGGGAGCTGTTTTTT
CASSHPGTSDSGELFF
>TRBJ2-1|.|TRBV30|TRBD2
TGTGCCTTCCGCCGGGGGGGAGTCGATGAGCAGTTCTTC
CAFRRGGVDEQFF
>TRBJ2-7|.|TRBV5-1|.
TGCGCCAGCAGCGGTTATTTCTCCTACGAGCAGTACTTC
CASSGYFSYEQYF
>TRBJ1-1|few|TRBV19|.
TGTGCCAGTAGTATAGGGGTAAGAGGGACTTTCTTT
CASSIGVRGTFF
>TRBJ1-1|.|TRBV6-1|TRBD1
TGTGCCAGCAAGGGGGCAGCCATAGGAGCTTTCTTT
CASKGAAIGAFF
>TRBJ2-3|.|TRBV28|TRBD2
TGTGCCAGCTACCAGTCCAAGACTAGCGGGGCGGTCACAGATACGCAGTATTTT
CASYQSKTSGAVTDTQYF
>TRBJ2-3|.|TRBV10-1|.
TGCGCCAGCAGTGAGTGGGACGGTAATACAGATACGCAGTATTTT
CASSEWDGNTDTQYF
>TRBJ1-1|few|TRBV29-1|.
TGCAGCGTTGACGGGGGCGCGCACACTGAAGCTTTCTTT
CSVDGGAHTEAFF
>TRBJ2-6|.|TRBV5-1|.
TGCGCCACTTCGGACGGAAACTCTGGGGCCAACGTCCTGACTTTC
CATSDGNSGANVLTF
>TRBJ2-7|.|TRBV5-1|TRBD1
TGCGCCAGCAGCCACGGGGACAGTTCCTACGAGCAGTACTTC
CASSHGDSSYEQYF
>TRBJ2-7|medium-sized|TRBV7-9|.
TGTGCCAGCAGCGATCCCTTATCGTACGAGCAGTACTTC
CASSDPLSYEQYF
>TRBJ1-1|.|TRBV5-1|.
TGCGCCAGCAGCTTGGGAGGGAACACTGAAGCTTTCTTT
CASSLGGNTEAFF
>TRBJ2-7|few|TRBV2|.
TGTGCCAGCAGTGTTCAGGTTGGGTACGAGCAGTACTTC
CASSVQVGYEQYF
>TRBJ1-5|.|TRBV5-1|.
TGCGCCAGCAGCTTGTCCCCCACAGGGCAGCCCCAGCATTTT
CASSLSPTGQPQHF
>TRBJ1-3|.|TRBV5-1|.
TGCGCCAGCAGCTTGGGGCTTTCCAACACCATATATTTT
CASSLGLSNTIYF
>TRBJ1-1|.|TRBV18|.
TGTGCCAGCTCACCGCTCGACACCTTGAACACTGAAGCCTTCTTT
CASSPLDTLNTEAFF
>TRBJ1-5|.|TRBV30|.
TGTGCCTGGAGTGTTGGGGGGCTAAGCAATCAGCCCCAGCATTTT
CAWSVGGLSNQPQHF
>TRBJ2-1|.|TRBV11-2|TRBD2
TGTGCCAGCAGCTTAACAGCGGGGGCCGAGCAGTTCTTC
CASSLTAGAEQFF
>TRBJ2-2|.|TRBV7-2|TRBD2
TGTGCCAGCAGCCGGCTGGGTTTAGCGGGCCCCACCGGGGAGCTGTTTTTT
CASSRLGLAGPTGELFF
>TRBJ2-5|.|TRBV7-6|.
TGTGCCAGCAGCTTAGCCATTAGAGCTACGGAAGAGACCCAGTACTTC
CASSLAIRATEETQYF